This T cell receptor beta chain appears in the sequencing data of a study of blood T cell repertoires in COVID-19. Study-wide context: The cDNA or gDNA used as material had been derived from T cells, B-cell-depleted T cells, or PBMCs.

Participants had their cohort set by participant-reported clinical history. Two consecutive negative NP/OP PCR tests, clearance, or resolved symptoms defined Cohort 3 recovery. The germline V gene encodes CDR1 MNHEY and CDR2 SMNVEV (reference sequence). Trimming at V came to 2 bases and at J to 6 bases, leaving 7 bases not matched to a gene. The CDR3 contains 14 residues. Original data processing: The assay estimated nucleated cells by amplifying reference gene primers. Data came from immunoSEQ multiplex PCR; TCRdb stores just in-frame clones and leaves some out. V and J calls and clone size come straight from that table; D and trimming were deduced from the DNA. The profile shows around 310,000 clones, just under 90% of them singletons.

The V call is TRBV27, the J call TRBJ2-7; 7 positions agree with TRBD2. Sequenced sample: PBMCs or T cells enriched from blood (not recorded which). This clonotype was obtained from a woman aged 30 to 39 who had recovered from COVID-19. CDR3 bases: TGTGCCAGCAGTTTACTCTGGGAGGGGAGCGAGCAGTACTTC. Translation gives CASSLLWEGSEQYF.